This T cell receptor (beta chain) is from a study of CD8 T cells in Susac syndrome (dated by TCRdb to the late 2010s). Background on the whole study: Repertoire sequencing was used to test whether CD8+ T cell activation and differentiation in Susac syndrome was antigen driven.

RNA was extracted using the RNeasy kit, and about 0.5 to 1 microgram was reverse transcribed with random hexamers. The immunoSEQ multiplex PCR assay, covering 54 Vbeta and 13 Jbeta segments, was used to amplify TCR beta CDR3 regions. To correct PCR amplification bias, a synthetic template baseline was used for both primer optimization and computational correction. The authors processed their data as follows. Reads were assigned to V, D and J genes according to IMGT and analyzed in immunoSEQ Analyzer, with only productive sequences retained. Clonality was calculated as one minus the Shannon entropy normalized by log2 of the number of productive unique sequences. Public and private clones were assessed among the 100 most prevalent clones of each patient and control. A clone was defined as Susac-specific if it was absent from the healthy and MS cohorts, from more than 850 published viral clones and from other ImmuneACCESS disease sequences. The public reads were quality trimmed at Q25 with fastp and then assembled into clones with MiXCR by TCRdb, keeping productive beta chains. Entries that share a CDR3 protein sequence are merged under the most common genes and DNA. These V and J calls originate from TCRdb's pipeline instead of the authors' own analysis. The sample records 150,000 or so distinct CDR3 sequences, just under 95% of which are singletons. The ten largest clonotypes hold over 0.12% of the sample.

Study-wide conclusions, independent of this receptor: The number of individuals in the TCR sequencing and HLA analysis was acknowledged as relatively small.

Of note for this clonotype: What antigen it recognizes has not been identified. No per-base quality is available; no much larger clone lies one base away.

Looking up the germline V gene (reference sequence) yields CDR1 LGHDT and CDR2 YNNKEL. The CDR3 measures 14 amino acids from cysteine to phenylalanine. This entry keeps only the CDR3 DNA: 42 bases, framed from base 1. V was cut back by 4 bases and J by 2 bases, leaving a gap of 11 bases between them. High-throughput TCR beta sequencing profiled peripheral blood CD8+ and CD4+ T cells from healthy donors, Susac syndrome patients and multiple sclerosis patients. Healthy donors were age- and sex-matched controls. Bulk CD8+ and CD4+ T cells were purified by magnetic negative isolation, while CD8+ TEMRA cells were enriched using FACS. Blood was collected in EDTA tubes and processed within 24 hours, with PBMCs isolated through density gradient centrifugation. PBMCs intended for TCR sequencing were frozen in liquid nitrogen and were later thawed in a 37 degrees C water bath. Purity of sorted or isolated CD4+, CD8+ and CD8+ TEMRA cells was at least 90%.

The chain employs TRBV3-1 and TRBJ1-1; the D gene cannot be named for sure. The sequencing input was CD4+ T cells from PBMCs. This receptor was obtained from a human donor in good health. The bases read TGTGCCAGCAGCCTCGGGATATCTAACACTGAAGCTTTCTTT. The encoded protein is CASSLGISNTEAFF.